This passage covers 10 T cell receptor beta chains from one sample sequenced in a study of cytomegalovirus exposure and HLA in healthy donors. In the PCR, 60 Vbeta and 13 Jbeta primers were used. TCRdb's copy holds only in-frame clones and misses some; the assay was immunoSEQ multiplex PCR. The sample holds more than 95,000 clones; around 82% are singletons and the top ten take 10%. Sequences were obtained from PBMCs. The receptor source for this set is a woman aged 18-29 years in good health and CMV-seropositive.

V and J are TRBV19 and TRBJ1-4; the D gene is possibly TRBD1 (6 bases). V gave up 5 bases and J gave up 8 bases, with 12 bases separating them. CDR3 length: 13 residues. CDR1 and CDR2 (germline): LNHDA, SQIVND (reference sequence). The CDR3 spells CASSGGLGEKLFF. The CDR3 DNA sequence: TGTGCCAGTAGTGGGGGCCTCGGGGAAAAACTGTTTTTT.

The chain combines TRBV19 with TRBJ2-7; TRBD2 matches 11 bases. The CDR3 spans 16 residues. Germline V gene lookup returns CDR1 LNHDA and CDR2 SQIVND (reference sequence). J gave up 2 bases and V 5 bases, and 8 bases lay outside the gene matches. The CDR3 sequence is CASSPSGLAVAYEQYF. The CDR3 nucleotides are TGTGCCAGTAGTCCGTCGGGACTAGCGGTCGCCTACGAGCAGTACTTC.

This rearrangement joins TRBV2 to TRBJ1-2; the D gene is possibly TRBD1 (5 bases). The V gene's germline CDR1 is SNHLY and CDR2 FYNNEI. Trimming left V 5 bases short and J 2 bases short, with 12 bases between. The CDR3 covers 14 residues. The CDR3 DNA follows: TGTGCCAGCAGTCCCCTGACAGTGAACTATGGCTACACCTTC. The encoded protein is CASSPLTVNYGYTF.

V gene TRBV6-6 combines with J gene TRBJ1-5, with TRBD1 identical over 10 bases. Germline V gene lookup returns CDR1 MNHNY and CDR2 SVGAGI (reference sequence). V gave up 6 bases and J gave up 4 bases; unmatched junction bases: 0. The CDR3 has 13 amino acids. The CDR3 region has the DNA TGTGCCAGCAGGGACAGGGGGAATCAGCCCCAGCATTTT. This gives the protein CASRDRGNQPQHF.

V gene TRBV7-9 combines with J gene TRBJ1-2, with D perhaps matching TRBD1 (5 bases). The CDR3 loop spans 12 amino acids. The V end was cut by 8 bases, the J end by 2 bases, with 9 bases between. Germline CDR1 and CDR2: SEHNR and FQNEAQ (reference sequence). The CDR3 nucleotides are TGTGCCAGCGGCAGGGCGAACTATGGCTACACCTTC. Translated: CASGRANYGYTF. The full variable domain, with the rest looked up from reference TRBV7-9 and TRBJ1-2, is DTGVSQNPRHKITKRGQNVTFRCDPISEHNRLYWYRQTLGQGPEFLTYFQNEAQLEKSRLLSDRFSAERPKGSFSTLEIQRTEQGDSAMYLCASGRANYGYTFGSGTRLTVV.

The chain combines TRBV11-3 with TRBJ1-2, with D tentatively TRBD1 (5 bases). Trimming removed 3 bases from V and 0 bases from J, with 8 bases in between. CDR3 length: 14 residues. Germline CDR1 is SGHNT and CDR2 is YENEEA. The CDR3, as DNA: TGTGCCAGCAGCTTGGACAAAACTAACTATGGCTACACCTTC. Translated: CASSLDKTNYGYTF.

The V and J genes are TRBV29-1 and TRBJ2-6; the D is unclear. The CDR3 has 13 amino acids. Germline V gene data show CDR1 as SQVTM and CDR2 as ANQGSEA. V lost 4 bases to trimming and J lost 4 bases, with 8 bases between them. The CDR3 DNA reads as TGCAGCGTTGGGGCGTCCGGGGCCAACGTCCTGACTTTC. Its translation: CSVGASGANVLTF.

V and J are TRBV7-9 and TRBJ2-7; D is possibly TRBD2 (6 bases). The germline CDR1 and CDR2 sequences are SEHNR and FQNEAQ (reference sequence). The CDR3 extends over 17 amino acids. Trimming stripped 5 bases from V and 1 base from J, with 21 bases between. The CDR3 coding sequence is TGTGCCAGCAGCCCCCGGGTTCGGGGGTTGAGTTCCTACGAGCAGTACTTC. The encoded protein is CASSPRVRGLSSYEQYF.

V usage is TRBV2 and J usage is TRBJ1-5, with 9 bases identical to TRBD1. Germline-derived CDR1 and CDR2 are SNHLY and FYNNEI. The V segment lost 4 bases and the J segment 4 bases; nucleotides outside the gene matches: 8. CDR3 size: 16 residues. CDR3 protein: CASSVPGTGPNQPQHF. The CDR3 region has the DNA TGTGCCAGCAGTGTCCCTGGGACAGGGCCTAATCAGCCCCAGCATTTT.

The rearrangement uses TRBV19 and TRBJ2-2, with a tentative D call TRBD2 (5 bases). There are 16 residues in the CDR3. The V gene's germline CDR1 is LNHDA and CDR2 SQIVND (reference sequence). V gave up 8 bases and J gave up 4 bases, with 20 bases separating them. This CDR3 reads CASGPMDGMGTGELFF. The CDR3 DNA reads as TGTGCCAGTGGGCCAATGGACGGGATGGGCACCGGGGAGCTGTTTTTT. The complete variable domain, with remaining parts taken from reference TRBV19 and TRBJ2-2, reads DGGITQSPKYLFRKEGQNVTLSCEQNLNHDAMYWYRQDPGQGLRLIYYSQIVNDFQKGDIAEGYSVSREKKESFPLTVTSAQKNPTAFYLCASGPMDGMGTGELFFGEGSRLTVL.